Listed below are T cell receptor beta chains from one sample, sequenced in a study of shared T cell receptors in the human thymus. Profiled with immunoSEQ multiplex PCR; TCRdb holds only in-frame clones, not every one. The sample lists hundreds of thousands of clones; 95% were seen once. Sequencing was done on a sample of thymocytes. The receptors shown here come from a human donor. CDR3s include the opening cysteine and the closing phenylalanine or tryptophan. A D gene is named only where the DNA matches it firmly. For some rows the clone size is stated as once, few or many, or as a class when expanded; others skip it.

D	size	V	J	DNA	CDR3
TRBD2	NA	TRBV6-1	TRBJ2-5	TGTGCCAGCAGTGAAACACGGCCTAGCGGCCAAGAGACCCAGTACTTC	CASSETRPSGQETQYF
TRBD2	NA	TRBV10-1	TRBJ2-1	TGCGCCAGCAGTGAGTCTAGGCTGAGCGGGAGAGGTTTGGGCAATGAGCAGTTCTTC	CASSESRLSGRGLGNEQFF
TRBD1	NA	TRBV30	TRBJ1-5	TGTGCCTGGAGTGCCCCATACAGGGGTGCGGATCAGCCCCAGCATTTT	CAWSAPYRGADQPQHF
NA	NA	TRBV4-1	TRBJ1-3	TGCGCCAGCAGCCAAGTAGGGGGGCCTGGAAACACCATATATTTT	CASSQVGGPGNTIYF
NA	NA	TRBV5-8	TRBJ1-2	TGTGCCAGCAGCTTGGGGCGGGGAAACTATGGCTACACCTTC	CASSLGRGNYGYTF
TRBD2	NA	TRBV19	TRBJ2-1	TGTGCCAGTAGTAAAGAGGGAGGGTTCAATGAGCAGTTCTTC	CASSKEGGFNEQFF
TRBD2	NA	TRBV4-2	TRBJ2-4	TGTGCCAGCAGCCAAGCCAGGACTAGCGGGAGGGCCAACATTCAGTACTTC	CASSQARTSGRANIQYF
TRBD1	NA	TRBV18	TRBJ2-2	TGTGCCAGCTCACCGGGGGACAGGCCCTACGTCGGGGAGCTGTTTTTT	CASSPGDRPYVGELFF
NA	NA	TRBV28	TRBJ1-3	TGTGCCAGCAGTTTCCGAGGGTCCAGCTCTGGAAACACCATATATTTT	CASSFRGSSSGNTIYF
NA	NA	TRBV25-1	TRBJ1-2	TGTGCCAGCAGCGCCGGCGGGGGCGGGACTGGCTACACCTTC	CASSAGGGGTGYTF
TRBD1	NA	TRBV2	TRBJ2-7	TGTGCCAGCAGCGGCAGGGGGCCCCTCACCTACGAGCAGTACTTC	CASSGRGPLTYEQYF
TRBD1	once	TRBV4-1	TRBJ1-5	TGCGCCAGCAGCCCGCCAGGGGGCCCAATTAATCAGCCCCAGCATTTT	CASSPPGGPINQPQHF
NA	NA	TRBV27	TRBJ2-7	TGTGCCAGCGGACTCTACGAGCAGTACTTC	CASGLYEQYF
TRBD2	NA	TRBV10-3	TRBJ2-1	TGTGCCATCAGTGAGCGGGAGGCCTACAATGAGCAGTTCTTC	CAISEREAYNEQFF
NA	NA	TRBV5-4	TRBJ2-7	TGTGCCAGCAGCCTTAAGGCGGACACCGATAACTACGAGCAGTACTTC	CASSLKADTDNYEQYF
TRBD1	few	TRBV29-1	TRBJ2-7	TGCAGCGTTGGAAGGGACAGGGACTACGAGCAGTACTTC	CSVGRDRDYEQYF
TRBD2	NA	TRBV23-1	TRBJ2-2	TGCGCCAGCAGTCAGACGAGCGGGAGTATTGGCACCGGGGAGCTGTTTTTT	CASSQTSGSIGTGELFF
TRBD1	NA	TRBV6-5	TRBJ2-1	TGTGCCAGCAGTTATGAAGGGACAGGGGTCAATGAGCAGTTCTTC	CASSYEGTGVNEQFF
NA	NA	TRBV27	TRBJ2-1	TGTGCCAGCAGTTTAAGGGAAGGGAACAATGAGCAGTTCTTC	CASSLREGNNEQFF
TRBD1	NA	TRBV7-3	TRBJ1-1	TGTGCCAGCAGACCAAATACAGGGGGAACTGAAGCTTTCTTT	CASRPNTGGTEAFF
TRBD2	NA	TRBV6-1	TRBJ2-7	TGTGCCAGCAGTGAAGGTAGGACTAGCGGGTCCTCCTACGAGCAGTACTTC	CASSEGRTSGSSYEQYF
TRBD1	NA	TRBV28	TRBJ1-1	TGTGCCAGCAGTTTTCCCCCAAGACAGGGGGCGAGGACTGAAGCTTTCTTT	CASSFPPRQGARTEAFF
TRBD2	once	TRBV7-2	TRBJ2-6	TGTGCCAGCAGCTTGACTAGCGGGAGGGGTGGGGCCAACGTCCTGACTTTC	CASSLTSGRGGANVLTF
NA	NA	TRBV27	TRBJ1-6	TGTGCCAGCAGTGGGGAGCCCGGGAGATTGAATTCACCCCTCCACTTT	CASSGEPGRLNSPLHF
TRBD1	NA	TRBV28	TRBJ1-4	TGTGCCAGCAGTCTGGCCAGGGGGTTTGAAAAACTGTTTTTT	CASSLARGFEKLFF
NA	NA	TRBV19	TRBJ1-6	TGTGCCAGTAGTATTCGCCCGAGCTCCTATAATTCACCCCTCCACTTT	CASSIRPSSYNSPLHF
NA	once	TRBV5-5	TRBJ1-1	TGTGCCAGCAGCTCCCCCTCTACGGGGTATGAAGCTTTCTTT	CASSSPSTGYEAFF
NA	NA	TRBV6-5	TRBJ1-5	TGTGCCAGCAGTGAAGGTACAGGGAATCAGCCCCAGCATTTT	CASSEGTGNQPQHF
TRBD2	NA	TRBV7-2	TRBJ2-7	TGTGCCAGCAGCGTCCGGACTAGCGGGTTGTACGAGCAGTACTTC	CASSVRTSGLYEQYF
NA	once	TRBV19	TRBJ1-1	TGTGCCAGCCGGAACCTGAACACTGAAGCTTTCTTT	CASRNLNTEAFF
NA	NA	TRBV15	TRBJ1-5	TGTGCCACCAGCGTACAGGAAAGCAATCAGCCCCAGCATTTT	CATSVQESNQPQHF
TRBD1	NA	TRBV19	TRBJ1-2	TGTGCCAGTCGCCTCGACAGGGTCTCCTATGGCTACACCTTC	CASRLDRVSYGYTF
TRBD1	NA	TRBV5-6	TRBJ2-7	TGTGCCAGCACCCTGTACCCGGGACAGGTCCCCTACGAGCAGTACTTC	CASTLYPGQVPYEQYF
NA	NA	TRBV30	TRBJ1-3	TGTGCCGTTAGGCGGTCCGGAGAGCGAAACACCATATATTTT	CAVRRSGERNTIYF
TRBD2	NA	TRBV7-7	TRBJ2-5	TGTGCCAGCAGCTTAGATCCAGCGGGAGGGTCAAGGGAGACCCAGTACTTC	CASSLDPAGGSRETQYF
NA	NA	TRBV28	TRBJ1-5	TGTGCCAGCAGTTTCAAGAGTACTTGTGGGTGTAGCAATCAGCCCCAGCATTTT	CASSFKSTCGCSNQPQHF
NA	NA	TRBV19	TRBJ2-7	TGTGCCAGTAGTATAACCCTAGACTACGAGCAGTACTTC	CASSITLDYEQYF
TRBD2	NA	TRBV4-1	TRBJ2-7	TGCGCCAGCAGCCAAGATTTCCTAGCGGGAGAATCAGGGCAGTACTTC	CASSQDFLAGESGQYF
NA	NA	TRBV7-9	TRBJ2-1	TGTGCCAGCAGCTACAAGAGGGGTGAGCAGTTCTTC	CASSYKRGEQFF
NA	NA	TRBV5-1	TRBJ2-1	TGCGCCAGCAGCTTGTGGGTGGGAGGCAATGAGCAGTTCTTC	CASSLWVGGNEQFF
NA	once	TRBV14	TRBJ2-7	TGTGCCAGCCAGCTGGGGACTGGTCATTACGAGCAGTACTTC	CASQLGTGHYEQYF
TRBD2	NA	TRBV7-6	TRBJ2-5	TGTGCCAGCAGCTTAGCCCCCGGGGGGAACCAAGAGACCCAGTACTTC	CASSLAPGGNQETQYF
NA	NA	TRBV19	TRBJ1-5	TGTGCCAGTAGTTCCCGGGACATTCGTCAGCCCCAGCATTTT	CASSSRDIRQPQHF
NA	few	TRBV19	TRBJ1-5	TGTGCCAGTAGTATAGATTTGGTAGCGGAGCCCCAGCATTTT	CASSIDLVAEPQHF
NA	NA	TRBV5-6	TRBJ1-1	TGTGCCAGCAGCTTGGCAGGAAAGCGCACGGGACTAATGAACACTGAAGCTTTCTTT	CASSLAGKRTGLMNTEAFF
NA	NA	TRBV19	TRBJ2-7	TGTGCCAGTAGTGGGGCCGCCAGGTCCTACGAGCAGTACTTC	CASSGAARSYEQYF
NA	once	TRBV5-1	TRBJ1-1	TGCGCCAGCATTTTCAGTCCCGGGGACACTGAAGCTTTCTTT	CASIFSPGDTEAFF
TRBD2	NA	TRBV7-3	TRBJ2-1	TGTGCCAGCAGCCCCCAACGGCTAGCGGGAGGGCTAAACTCCTACAATGAGCAGTTCTTC	CASSPQRLAGGLNSYNEQFF
NA	NA	TRBV28	TRBJ2-3	TGTGCCAGCAGTTTATCGGGTAAGGGAGGAAAAGATACGCAGTATTTT	CASSLSGKGGKDTQYF
NA	NA	TRBV27	TRBJ1-2	TGTGCCAGCCGCCCCCCGTGGGGGGGAGTAGGCTACACCTTC	CASRPPWGGVGYTF
TRBD1	NA	TRBV27	TRBJ1-1	TGTGCCAGCAGTTTATCCCCCGACAGGGGGCAGGACACTGAAGCTTTCTTT	CASSLSPDRGQDTEAFF
NA	NA	TRBV11-3	TRBJ1-1	TGTGCCAGCAGCTCCGACAGACATCGAGAAGCTTTCTTT	CASSSDRHREAFF
TRBD1	NA	TRBV7-2	TRBJ1-1	TGTGCCAGCAGCTTAAGGGGGGTCAGGGGGCATAGGAACACTGAAGCTTTCTTT	CASSLRGVRGHRNTEAFF